This TCR beta chain was recovered during a study of T cell responses to AZD1222 COVID-19 vaccine. Regarding the study as a whole: Dominant CD4 TCR responses targeted spike regions 160-218 and 743-854. In the spike-specific TCR repertoire, nearly half reportedly target unmutated variant regions.

Generated by immunoSEQ multiplex PCR, the TCRdb table keeps only in-frame clones and is missing some. The profile shows some 140,000 clones, around 92% of them singletons. From germline, CDR1 is SEHNR and CDR2 FQNEAQ (reference sequence). This CDR3 region has 14 residues. V gave up 0 bases and J gave up 7 bases, with 10 bases separating them. About this clone: What it binds is not known.

The sequences come from peripheral blood, collected 28 days after the second AZD1222 dose. V usage is TRBV7-9 and J usage is TRBJ2-1, with D uncertain. The TCR sequence derives from an adult who received the AZD1222 COVID-19 vaccine. CDR3 residues: CASSLAAGRNEQFF. CDR3 nucleotides: TGTGCCAGCAGCTTAGCGGCCGGTAGGAATGAGCAGTTCTTC.